The 14 T cell receptor beta chains below were found in one sample sequenced in a study of control samples from healthy donors and cancer patients. Clones were sequenced by immunoSEQ multiplex PCR, and TCRdb holds only the in-frame ones, with some missing. This repertoire includes about 210,000 clones. The sequenced material came from blood. These receptors came from a woman between 25 and 40 years old in good health.

This chain links TRBV7-8 with TRBJ1-3, with D unresolved. The germline V gene encodes CDR1 SGHVS and CDR2 FQNEAQ. Trimming left V 2 bases short and J 4 bases short, with 9 bases between. The CDR3 has 14 residues. The CDR3 region has the DNA TGTGCCAGCAGCTTACAAGGGATAGGAAACACCATATATTTT. This encodes CASSLQGIGNTIYF.

A word on this clone: The same CDR3 arises from other DNA sequences in this sample as well. The CDR3 here is CASSVGRMNTEAFF. CDR3 DNA: TGTGCCAGCAGCGTAGGCCGGATGAACACTGAAGCTTTCTTT. The rearrangement uses TRBV9 and TRBJ1-1; D call uncertain. The germline V gene encodes CDR1 SGDLS and CDR2 YYNGEE. The CDR3 is 14 amino acids. The V end lost 0 bases, the J end lost 0 bases, and 6 bases lay between the germline ends.

The rearrangement uses TRBV9 and TRBJ1-2; the match to TRBD1 covers 11 bases. V dropped 4 bases and J dropped 4; count of bases not matched to a gene: 18. Germline CDR1 reads SGDLS; CDR2 reads YYNGEE. The CDR3 runs 19 residues. DNA of the CDR3: TGTGCCAGCAGCCCCCCGGTATGGCGGACAGGGGGCGATATCTATGGCTACACCTTC. Residues: CASSPPVWRTGGDIYGYTF. Based on the CDR3 plus reference TRBV9 and TRBJ1-2, the full variable domain is DSGVTQTPKHLITATGQRVTLRCSPRSGDLSVYWYQQSLDQGLQFLIQYYNGEERAKGNILERFSAQQFPDLHSELNLSSLELGDSALYFCASSPPVWRTGGDIYGYTFGSGTRLTVV.

V usage is TRBV2 and J usage is TRBJ2-7; TRBD1 aligns across 7 bases. CDR3 size: 13 residues. CDR1 SNHLY and CDR2 FYNNEI come from the germline V gene. V trimming: 7 bases; J trimming: 3 bases; junction bases outside the gene matches: 6. Here the CDR3 DNA reads TGTGCCAGCACCCCTGACAGGGACTACGAGCAGTACTTC. Encoded protein: CASTPDRDYEQYF.

The rearrangement uses TRBV29-1 and TRBJ2-1, with TRBD1 matching over 8 bases. Losses at the gene ends were 5 bases for V and 2 bases for J; bases not matched to a gene: 2. The germline V gene has CDR1 SQVTM and CDR2 ANQGSEA. CDR3 length: 13 residues. CDR3 sequence (DNA): TGCAGCGTTCGGACAGGGACCTACAATGAGCAGTTCTTC. This sequence encodes CSVRTGTYNEQFF.

The J gene is TRBJ2-6, the V gene TRBV5-1; a weak D match, TRBD1 (6 bases). The V end was cut by 6 bases, the J end by 2 bases, with 15 bases between. Germline V CDR1 and CDR2: SGHRS, YFSETQ. The CDR3 totals 16 residues. CDR3: CASTMEQGTGANVLTF. In DNA form, the CDR3 reads TGCGCCAGCACTATGGAACAGGGTACTGGGGCCAACGTCCTGACTTTC.

The rearrangement links TRBV7-5 to TRBJ1-4; whether TRBD1, the table's D call, matches the DNA was not checked. TRBV7-5 is reported as a pseudogene. The CDR3 runs to 14 residues. The CDR3 region is CARSPDSKNEKLFF. DNA for the CDR3: TGTGCCAGAAGCCCGGACAGCAAAAATGAAAAACTGTTTTTT.

V is TRBV12-3 or TRBV12-4 and J is TRBJ1-5; D unresolved. V dropped 6 bases and J dropped 7 bases, with 13 bases sitting between them. This CDR3 region has 13 residues. The CDR3 sequence is CASRPTGFQPQHF. The CDR3 bases are TGTGCCAGCAGGCCCACCGGGTTCCAGCCCCAGCATTTT.

The V and J genes are TRBV7-6 and TRBJ1-6, with 7 bases matching TRBD1. The J segment lost 7 bases and the V segment lost 3 bases, leaving 3 bases of the junction unmatched. CDR1 SGHVS and CDR2 FNYEAQ come from the germline V gene. The CDR3 has 14 residues. As DNA, the CDR3 is TGTGCCAGCAGCTTCCAGGGGGTCAATTCACCCCTCCACTTT. Amino acids: CASSFQGVNSPLHF.

The chain employs TRBV6-5 and TRBJ1-5; the match to TRBD1 covers 8 bases. This CDR3 contains 15 residues. In germline, CDR1 is MNHEY, CDR2 SVGAGI. The J segment lost 4 bases and the V segment lost 2 bases, leaving 4 bases of the junction unmatched. CDR3 nucleotide sequence: TGTGCCAGCAGTTACCGGACAGGGAGGAATCAGCCCCAGCATTTT. It encodes CASSYRTGRNQPQHF.

This chain connects TRBV5-6 to TRBJ1-5, with 8 bases that match TRBD1. The CDR3 totals 15 residues. The J segment lost 2 bases and the V segment lost 1 base, leaving 2 bases of the junction unmatched. CDR1 is SGHDT, CDR2 YYEEEE, per germline. The DNA for the CDR3 is TGTGCCAGCAGCTTGCGGGACAGGCGCAATCAGCCCCAGCATTTT. It specifies CASSLRDRRNQPQHF.

The chain employs TRBV29-1 and TRBJ2-7, with D perhaps matching TRBD2 (6 bases). The CDR3 has 13 amino acids. The ends were cut back, 4 bases at V and 5 bases at J, with 15 bases in the middle. CDR1 SQVTM and CDR2 ANQGSEA come from the germline V gene. CDR3 nucleotide sequence: TGCAGCGTTGGTCAGGGAGGAAGGCACGAGCAGTACTTC. Protein: CSVGQGGRHEQYF.

The chain links TRBV6-2 or TRBV6-3 to TRBJ2-7; 8 bases agree with TRBD1. Germline assignment: CDR1 MNHEY and CDR2 SVGEGT. Trimming at V came to 6 bases and at J to 1 base, leaving 8 bases not matched to a gene. The CDR3 is made up of 15 amino acids. The CDR3 nucleotides read TGTGCCAGCAGCCCGACAGGGGACCCTTCCTACGAGCAGTACTTC. Translated, it gives CASSPTGDPSYEQYF.

V usage is TRBV3-1 (or the pseudogene TRBV3-2) and J usage is TRBJ2-5; D is ambiguous. Trimming cost V 1 base and J 2 bases, with 11 bases left between them. Germline V lookup: CDR1 LGHDT, CDR2 YNNKEL (reference sequence). The CDR3 spans 15 residues. Here the CDR3 DNA reads TGTGCCAGCAGCCAAGCCGAGTTCCCTCAAGAGACCCAGTACTTC. Amino acid sequence: CASSQAEFPQETQYF.